The source of this T cell receptor beta chain is a study of OX40 agonist ivuxolimab in advanced cancers. Study in general: Patients took ivuxolimab, an agonistic anti-OX40 (CD134) antibody. The study, taken as a whole, reports: The CD4+ and CD8+ T cells in the blood had expanded clonally by week 6 at 0.1 to 3.0 mg/kg.

Notes on this clone: Its antigen is not identified.

Germline V CDR1 and CDR2: SNHLY, FYNNEI. Trimming pared 7 bases from V and 1 base from J, leaving 22 bases between. CDR3 size: 17 residues. Patients with a history of autoimmune disease or on systemic immunosuppression were excluded. TCRdb keeps only in-frame clones here, not all; method: immunoSEQ multiplex PCR. The table lists 20,000 to 25,000 clones, approximately 90% of them singletons. This sequence originates from an adult with an advanced solid tumor such as melanoma, head and neck, liver or kidney cancer. The V call is TRBV2, the J call TRBJ1-1, with D maybe TRBD1 (6 bases). This specimen was CD4+ or CD8+ T cells sorted from blood, taken in a trial of the OX40 agonist ivuxolimab. CDR3 sequence (DNA): TGTGCCAGCACTGGTTGGGGGCTGAATCGTCCGAACACTGAAGCTTTCTTT. It codes for CASTGWGLNRPNTEAFF.